A single sample is the source of the 2 T cell receptor beta chains below, sequenced in a study of OX40 agonist ivuxolimab in advanced cancers. Assay: immunoSEQ multiplex PCR; the TCRdb copy retains only in-frame clones and omits some. The sample shows more than 45,000 clones, 86% of them seen only once. Source: CD4+ or CD8+ T cells sorted from blood, taken in a trial of the OX40 agonist ivuxolimab. The receptors here all came from an adult with an advanced solid tumor such as melanoma, head and neck, liver or kidney cancer.

In its sample, this clone was seen once. The rearrangement links TRBV10-3 to TRBJ2-7, with a tentative D call TRBD2 (7 bases). Trimming pared 11 bases from V and 5 bases from J, leaving 16 bases between. The CDR3 spans 12 residues. The germline gives CDR1 ENHRY, CDR2 SYGVKD. CDR3 amino acids: CAARGGGDEQYF. The CDR3 DNA sequence: TGTGCCGCGAGGGGGGGCGGGGACGAGCAGTACTTC.

The V and J genes are TRBV19 and TRBJ2-1; TRBD2 agrees at 8 bases. Trimming cost V 6 bases and J 5 bases; bases outside gene matches: 15. In germline, CDR1 is LNHDA, CDR2 SQIVND (reference sequence). The CDR3 is 17 residues long. In DNA, the CDR3 is TGTGCCAGTAGCTCGTGGATCGGGGGGGCGATCAACAATGAGCAGTTCTTC. Amino acid sequence: CASSSWIGGAINNEQFF. The variable domain in full, with the rest retrieved from reference TRBV19 and TRBJ2-1, is DGGITQSPKYLFRKEGQNVTLSCEQNLNHDAMYWYRQDPGQGLRLIYYSQIVNDFQKGDIAEGYSVSREKKESFPLTVTSAQKNPTAFYLCASSSWIGGAINNEQFFGPGTRLTVL.